This T cell receptor beta chain came from a study of graft-versus-host responses after intestinal transplantation. Study information: Tacrolimus and steroids were given for three to four years to all recipients after anti-thymocyte globulin induction.

Study observations and caveats: Investigators detected GvH clones in recipient marrow, with some emerging earlier in ileum or blood. Allografts from individuals with graft-donor T cell macrochimerism displayed high graft-versus-host to host-versus-graft clonal ratios.

Germline-derived CDR1 and CDR2 are SGHRS and YFSETQ. This CDR3 has 16 residues. Trimming cost V 0 bases and J 1 base, with 13 bases left between them. Profiled with immunoSEQ multiplex PCR; TCRdb holds only in-frame clones, not every one. The sample records fewer than 75,000 clones, about 90% being singletons. As for this clone: Its antigen is not known.

This TCR derives from a human patient who received an intestinal transplant, so some T cells may come from the graft donor. Here the sequenced sample was PBMCs, taken 26 days after transplant. The J gene is TRBJ1-2, the V gene TRBV5-1, with D possibly being TRBD1 (5 bases). The CDR3 DNA reads as TGCGCCAGCAGCTTGGACGAGCAGACAGATAACTATGGCTACACCTTC. It specifies CASSLDEQTDNYGYTF. Using reference TRBV5-1 and TRBJ1-2 for the parts outside the CDR3, the full variable domain is KAGVTQTPRYLIKTRGQQVTLSCSPISGHRSVSWYQQTPGQGLQFLFEYFSETQRNKGNFPGRFSGRQFSNSRSEMNVSTLELGDSALYLCASSLDEQTDNYGYTFGSGTRLTVV.